This T cell receptor beta chain was documented in a study of T cell repertoires in cytomegalovirus infection. Background on the study: Public TCR beta signatures provided an indication of both CMV infection and a matching HLA type. Findings of the study overall: Summed frequency of public TCR beta families distinguished CMV carriers with the relevant HLA. Ex vivo responses were dominated by HLA-C-restricted CMV-specific TCR beta clonotypes.

With V trimmed by 4 bases and J by 2 bases, 16 bases remained unmatched. The V gene's germline CDR1 is KGHDR and CDR2 SFDVKD. The CDR3 length is 18 residues. TCRdb independently ran MiXCR on the reads; one entry per CDR3 protein. The profile shows about 360,000 distinct CDR3 sequences, around a sixth of them singletons. Worth noting for this clonotype: Its antigen remains unknown.

Sequencing was carried out using PBMCs. The clonotype comes from a human donor in good health (CMV status not recorded). Some clones in this sample may be carry-over from other donors' samples. The chain employs TRBV24-1 and TRBJ2-7; 7 bases map to TRBD1. The CDR3 coding sequence is TGTGCCACCAGTGAGGAAGTCGGACAGGCTTATGATCCCTACGAGCAGTACTTC. Amino acid sequence: CATSEEVGQAYDPYEQYF.